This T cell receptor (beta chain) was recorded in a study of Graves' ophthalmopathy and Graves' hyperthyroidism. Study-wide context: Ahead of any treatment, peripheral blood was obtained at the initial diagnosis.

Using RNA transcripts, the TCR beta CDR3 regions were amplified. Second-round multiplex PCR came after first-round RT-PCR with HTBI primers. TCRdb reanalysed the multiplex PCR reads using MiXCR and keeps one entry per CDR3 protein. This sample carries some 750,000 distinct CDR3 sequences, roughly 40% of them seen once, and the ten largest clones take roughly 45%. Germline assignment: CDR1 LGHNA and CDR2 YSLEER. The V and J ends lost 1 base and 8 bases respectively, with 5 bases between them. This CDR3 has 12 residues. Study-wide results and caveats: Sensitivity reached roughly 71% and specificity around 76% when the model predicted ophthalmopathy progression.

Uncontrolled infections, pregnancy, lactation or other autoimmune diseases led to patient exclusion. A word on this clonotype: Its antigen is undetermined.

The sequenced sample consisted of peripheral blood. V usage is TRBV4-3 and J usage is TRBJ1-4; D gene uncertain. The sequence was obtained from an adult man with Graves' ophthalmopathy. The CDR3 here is CASSQVEEKLFF. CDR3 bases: TGCGCCAGCAGCCAAGTGGAGGAAAAACTGTTTTTT.